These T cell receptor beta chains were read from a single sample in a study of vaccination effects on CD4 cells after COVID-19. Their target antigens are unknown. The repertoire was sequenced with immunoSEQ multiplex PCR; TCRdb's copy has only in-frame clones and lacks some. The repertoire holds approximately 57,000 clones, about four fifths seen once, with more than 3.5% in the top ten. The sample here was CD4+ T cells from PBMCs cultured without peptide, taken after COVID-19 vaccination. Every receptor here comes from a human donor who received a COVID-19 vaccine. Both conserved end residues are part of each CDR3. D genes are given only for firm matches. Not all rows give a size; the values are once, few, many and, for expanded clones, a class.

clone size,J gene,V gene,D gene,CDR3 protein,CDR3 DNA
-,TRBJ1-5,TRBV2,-,CASSYGPLGNQPQHF,TGTGCCAGCAGCTACGGACCCCTAGGGAATCAGCCCCAGCATTTT
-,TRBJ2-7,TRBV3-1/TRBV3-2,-,CASSQDPGWDGRYEQYF,TGTGCCAGCAGCCAAGACCCTGGGTGGGACGGCCGCTACGAGCAGTACTTC
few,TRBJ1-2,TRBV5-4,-,CASSLAGHRGGYTF,TGTGCCAGCAGCTTGGCTGGTCACCGGGGTGGCTACACCTTC
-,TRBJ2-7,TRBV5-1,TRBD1,CASSSMDRGLDEQYF,TGCGCCAGCAGCTCAATGGACAGGGGCTTGGACGAGCAGTACTTC
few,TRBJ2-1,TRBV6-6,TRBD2,CASHRTSGRMNEQFF,TGTGCCAGCCATAGGACTAGCGGGAGGATGAATGAGCAGTTCTTC
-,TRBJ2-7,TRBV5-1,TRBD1,CASSFQGAYEQYF,TGCGCCAGCAGCTTTCAGGGGGCCTACGAGCAGTACTTC
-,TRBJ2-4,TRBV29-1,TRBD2,CSALLAGEYIQYF,TGCAGCGCCCTACTAGCGGGAGAGTACATTCAGTACTTC
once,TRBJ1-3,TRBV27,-,CASSLSISGNTIYF,TGTGCCAGCAGTTTATCGATCTCTGGAAACACCATATATTTT
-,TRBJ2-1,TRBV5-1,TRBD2,CASSLAGGGLTNEQFF,TGCGCCAGCAGCTTGGCCGGCGGGGGTCTTACCAATGAGCAGTTCTTC
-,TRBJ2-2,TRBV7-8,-,CASSLTNTGELFF,TGTGCCAGCAGCCTGACTAACACCGGGGAGCTGTTTTTT
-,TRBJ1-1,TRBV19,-,CASTDSGAAYYTEAFF,TGTGCCAGTACCGATAGTGGGGCAGCTTACTACACTGAAGCTTTCTTT
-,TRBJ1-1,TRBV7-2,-,CASSLGPGRNMNTEAFF,TGTGCCAGCAGCTTAGGGCCAGGGAGAAATATGAACACTGAAGCTTTCTTT
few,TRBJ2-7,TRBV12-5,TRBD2,CASGLGAGDPSYEQYF,TGTGCTAGTGGTTTGGGAGCGGGGGACCCCTCCTACGAGCAGTACTTC
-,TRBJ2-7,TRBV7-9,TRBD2,CASSLKPASGMVAYEQYF,TGTGCCAGCAGCTTAAAGCCGGCAAGCGGGATGGTGGCCTACGAGCAGTACTTC
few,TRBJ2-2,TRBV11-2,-,CASLGGPTGELFF,TGTGCCAGCCTCGGGGGCCCCACCGGGGAGCTGTTTTTT
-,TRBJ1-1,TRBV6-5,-,CASSPDTEAFF,TGTGCCAGCAGTCCCGACACTGAAGCTTTCTTT
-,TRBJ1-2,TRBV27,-,CASSLLRSGGYTF,TGTGCCAGCAGTCTCCTACGATCGGGTGGCTACACCTTC
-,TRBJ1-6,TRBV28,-,CASSFRNSPLHF,TGTGCCAGCAGTTTTAGGAATTCACCCCTCCACTTT
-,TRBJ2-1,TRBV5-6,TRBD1,CASLRQGANEQFF,TGTGCCAGCCTGAGGCAGGGGGCGAATGAGCAGTTCTTC
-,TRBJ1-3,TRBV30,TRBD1,CAWTKQGASGNTIYF,TGTGCCTGGACGAAGCAGGGGGCAAGTGGAAACACCATATATTTT
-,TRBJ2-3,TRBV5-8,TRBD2,CASSTGTSGGVDTQYF,TGTGCCAGCAGCACCGGGACTAGCGGGGGAGTAGATACGCAGTATTTT
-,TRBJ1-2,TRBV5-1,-,CASSGRQSGGYTF,TGCGCCAGCAGCGGGCGACAGAGTGGTGGCTACACCTTC
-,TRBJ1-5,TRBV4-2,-,CASSQEPGGGNQPQHF,TGTGCCAGCAGCCAAGAGCCGGGCGGAGGCAATCAGCCCCAGCATTTT
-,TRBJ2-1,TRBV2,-,CARTGVSYNEQFF,TGTGCCAGAACGGGGGTGTCCTACAATGAGCAGTTCTTC
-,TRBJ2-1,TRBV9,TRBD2,CASSAAGGTYNEQFF,TGTGCCAGCAGCGCTGCGGGAGGGACCTACAATGAGCAGTTCTTC
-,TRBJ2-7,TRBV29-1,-,CSVEEDSSYEQYF,TGCAGCGTTGAAGAGGACAGCTCCTACGAGCAGTACTTC
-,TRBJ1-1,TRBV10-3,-,CAITLGERTEAFF,TGTGCCATCACCTTAGGGGAGAGAACTGAAGCTTTCTTT
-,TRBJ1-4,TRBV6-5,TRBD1,CASSSISDRRNEKLFF,TGTGCCAGCAGTTCCATATCGGACAGGAGGAATGAAAAACTGTTTTTT
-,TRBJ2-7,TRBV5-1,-,CASSLVARPSSYEQYF,TGCGCCAGCAGCTTGGTCGCCAGGCCGAGCTCCTACGAGCAGTACTTC